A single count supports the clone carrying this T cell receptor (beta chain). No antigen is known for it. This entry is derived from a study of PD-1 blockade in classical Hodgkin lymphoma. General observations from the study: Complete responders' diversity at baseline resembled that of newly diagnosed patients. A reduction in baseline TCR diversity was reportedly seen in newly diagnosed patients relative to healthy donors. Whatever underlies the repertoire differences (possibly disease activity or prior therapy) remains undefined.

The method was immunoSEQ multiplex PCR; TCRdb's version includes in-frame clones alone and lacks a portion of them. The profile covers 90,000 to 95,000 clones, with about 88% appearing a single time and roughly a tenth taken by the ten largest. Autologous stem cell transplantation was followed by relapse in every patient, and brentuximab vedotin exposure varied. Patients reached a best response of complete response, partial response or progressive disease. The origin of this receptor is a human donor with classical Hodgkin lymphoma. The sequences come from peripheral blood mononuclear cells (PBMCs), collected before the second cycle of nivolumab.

The CDR3 spells CASSHNIAGDEQYF. The CDR3 bases are TGTGCCAGCAGCCATAACATAGCGGGAGACGAGCAGTACTTC. V and J are TRBV11-2 and TRBJ2-7; TRBD2 agrees at 9 bases. After removal of 5 bases from V and 5 bases from J, the junction contained 7 bases not matched to a gene. Germline V lookup: CDR1 SGHAT, CDR2 FQNNGV. The CDR3 totals 14 residues. Supplemented by reference TRBV11-2 and TRBJ2-7, the full variable domain reads EAGVAQSPRYKIIEKRQSVAFWCNPISGHATLYWYQQILGQGPKLLIQFQNNGVVDDSQLPKDRFSAERLKGVDSTLKIQPAKLEDSAVYLCASSHNIAGDEQYFGPGTRLTVT.